A single T cell receptor (beta chain) is shown here with its context. The target antigen is unknown. The sample originates from a study of CD8+CD57+ T cells in acquired aplastic anemia. Study-wide results and limits: Patients and controls shared 25 to 35 CD8+ CDR3 sequences, which appeared highly expressed in patients and within their immunodominant clones.

Profiling of TCR beta VDJ combinations and CDR3 sequences used genomic DNA as template. TCRdb independently ran MiXCR on the reads; one entry per CDR3 protein. The sample lists roughly 51,000 distinct CDR3 sequences, about 78% seen once, with under 40% in the top ten. The junction had 5 bases not matched to a gene; V was cut back by 7 bases and J by 3 bases. The length of the CDR3 is 14 residues. Germline V lookup: CDR1 ENHRY, CDR2 SYGVKD. Sequencing was carried out using sorted CD4+, CD8+, or CD8+CD57+ T cells (not recorded which) from PBMCs. The gene calls are TRBV10-3 and TRBJ2-1, with 8 nucleotides matching TRBD2. The clonotype comes from a human donor in good health, serving as a control. This chain's CDR3 is CAIKEREYYNEQFF. The DNA for the CDR3 is TGTGCCATCAAGGAGCGGGAGTACTACAATGAGCAGTTCTTC.